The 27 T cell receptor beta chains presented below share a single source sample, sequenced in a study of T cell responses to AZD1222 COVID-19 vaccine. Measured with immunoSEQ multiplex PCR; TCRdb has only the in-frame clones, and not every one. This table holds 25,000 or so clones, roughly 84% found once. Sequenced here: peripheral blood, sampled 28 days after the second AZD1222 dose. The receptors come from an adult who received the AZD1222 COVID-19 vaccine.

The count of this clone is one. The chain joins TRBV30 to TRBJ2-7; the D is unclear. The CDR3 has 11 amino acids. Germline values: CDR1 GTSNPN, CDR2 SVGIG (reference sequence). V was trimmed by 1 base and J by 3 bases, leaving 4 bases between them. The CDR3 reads CAWSGSYEQYF. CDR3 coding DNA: TGTGCCTGGAGTGGCAGCTACGAGCAGTACTTC. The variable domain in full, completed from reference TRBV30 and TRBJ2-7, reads SQTIHQWPATLVQPVGSPLSLECTVEGTSNPNLYWYRQAAGRGLQLLFYSVGIGQISSEVPQNLSASRPQDRQFILSSKKLLLSDSGFYLCAWSGSYEQYFGPGTRLTVT.

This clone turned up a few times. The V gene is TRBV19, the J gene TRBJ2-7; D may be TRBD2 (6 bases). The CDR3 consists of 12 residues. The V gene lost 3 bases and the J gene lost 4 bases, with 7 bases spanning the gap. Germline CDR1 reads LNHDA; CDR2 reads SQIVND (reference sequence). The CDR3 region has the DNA TGTGCCAGTAGTATGGGGGGATACGAGCAGTACTTC. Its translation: CASSMGGYEQYF. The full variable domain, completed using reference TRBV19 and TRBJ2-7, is DGGITQSPKYLFRKEGQNVTLSCEQNLNHDAMYWYRQDPGQGLRLIYYSQIVNDFQKGDIAEGYSVSREKKESFPLTVTSAQKNPTAFYLCASSMGGYEQYFGPGTRLTVT.

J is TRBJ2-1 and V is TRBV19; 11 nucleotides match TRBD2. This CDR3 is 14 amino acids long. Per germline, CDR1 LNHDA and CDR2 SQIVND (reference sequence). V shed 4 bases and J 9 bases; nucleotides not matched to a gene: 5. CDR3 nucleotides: TGTGCCAGTAGTAATAGCGGGAGGGCGGTTGAGCAGTTCTTC. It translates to CASSNSGRAVEQFF.

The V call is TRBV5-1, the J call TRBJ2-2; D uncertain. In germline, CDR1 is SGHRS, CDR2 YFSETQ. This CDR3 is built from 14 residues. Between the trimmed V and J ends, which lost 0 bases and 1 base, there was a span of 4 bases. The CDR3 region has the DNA TGCGCCAGCAGCTTGGACGGGAACACCGGGGAGCTGTTTTTT. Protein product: CASSLDGNTGELFF. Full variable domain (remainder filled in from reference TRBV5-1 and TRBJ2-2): KAGVTQTPRYLIKTRGQQVTLSCSPISGHRSVSWYQQTPGQGLQFLFEYFSETQRNKGNFPGRFSGRQFSNSRSEMNVSTLELGDSALYLCASSLDGNTGELFFGEGSRLTVL.

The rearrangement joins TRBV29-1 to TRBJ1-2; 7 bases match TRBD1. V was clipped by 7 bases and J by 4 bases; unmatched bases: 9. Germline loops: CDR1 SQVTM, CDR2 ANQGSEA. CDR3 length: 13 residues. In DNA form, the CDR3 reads TGCAGCGCGAGTCCCGGGACAGCCTATGGCTACACCTTC. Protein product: CSASPGTAYGYTF. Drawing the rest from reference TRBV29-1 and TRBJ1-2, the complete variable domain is SAVISQKPSRDICQRGTSLTIQCQVDSQVTMMFWYRQQPGQSLTLIATANQGSEATYESGFVIDKFPISRPNLTFSTLTVSNMSPEDSSIYLCSASPGTAYGYTFGSGTRLTVV.

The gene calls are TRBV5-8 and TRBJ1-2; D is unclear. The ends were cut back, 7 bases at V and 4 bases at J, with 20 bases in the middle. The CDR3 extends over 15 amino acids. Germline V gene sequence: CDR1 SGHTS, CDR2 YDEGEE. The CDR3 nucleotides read TGTGCCAGCTCTTGGACCGAGCCGCTCAGCTATGGCTACACCTTC. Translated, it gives CASSWTEPLSYGYTF.

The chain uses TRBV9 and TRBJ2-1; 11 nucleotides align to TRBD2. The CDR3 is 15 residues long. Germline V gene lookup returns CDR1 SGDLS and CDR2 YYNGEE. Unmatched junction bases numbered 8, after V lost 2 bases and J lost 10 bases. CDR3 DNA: TGTGCCAGCAGCGTCGGGACTAGCGGTTCCGGGGAGCAGTTCTTC. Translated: CASSVGTSGSGEQFF.

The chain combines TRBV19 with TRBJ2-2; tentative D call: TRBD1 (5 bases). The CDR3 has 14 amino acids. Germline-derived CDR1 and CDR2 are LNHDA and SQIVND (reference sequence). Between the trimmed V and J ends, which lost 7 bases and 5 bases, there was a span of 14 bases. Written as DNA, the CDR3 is TGTGCCAGTAAAGGGGCCAGTTGGACCGGGGAGCTGTTTTTT. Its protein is CASKGASWTGELFF.

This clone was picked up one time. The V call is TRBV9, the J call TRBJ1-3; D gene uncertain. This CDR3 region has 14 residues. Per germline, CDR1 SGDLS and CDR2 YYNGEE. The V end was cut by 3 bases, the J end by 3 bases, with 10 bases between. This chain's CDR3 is CASSAPGGGNTIYF. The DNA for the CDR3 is TGTGCCAGCAGCGCCCCGGGAGGTGGAAACACCATATATTTT. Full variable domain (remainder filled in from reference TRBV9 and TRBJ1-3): DSGVTQTPKHLITATGQRVTLRCSPRSGDLSVYWYQQSLDQGLQFLIQYYNGEERAKGNILERFSAQQFPDLHSELNLSSLELGDSALYFCASSAPGGGNTIYFGEGSWLTVV.

CDR3 DNA: TGTGCCAGCAGCGAGACAGCATTTATGCCCCAGCATTTT. Translation gives CASSETAFMPQHF. The genes are TRBV7-2 and TRBJ1-5; the D gene is possibly TRBD1 (5 bases). Germline CDR1 reads SGHTA; CDR2 reads FQGNSA. This CDR3 comprises 13 residues. Trimming removed 5 bases at V and 9 bases at J, with 14 bases between.

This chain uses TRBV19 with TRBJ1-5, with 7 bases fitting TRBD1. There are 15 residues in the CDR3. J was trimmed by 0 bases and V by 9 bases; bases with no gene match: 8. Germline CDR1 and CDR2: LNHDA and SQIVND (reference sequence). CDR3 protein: CASRTGWDSNQPQHF. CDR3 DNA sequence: TGTGCCAGCCGGACAGGATGGGATAGCAATCAGCCCCAGCATTTT.

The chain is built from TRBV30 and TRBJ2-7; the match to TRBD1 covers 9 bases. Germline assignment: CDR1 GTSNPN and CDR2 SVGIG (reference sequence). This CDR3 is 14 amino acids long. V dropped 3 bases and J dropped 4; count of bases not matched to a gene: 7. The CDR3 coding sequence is TGTGCCTGGAGCCCGACAGGGGGTGGGTACGAGCAGTACTTC. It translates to CAWSPTGGGYEQYF.

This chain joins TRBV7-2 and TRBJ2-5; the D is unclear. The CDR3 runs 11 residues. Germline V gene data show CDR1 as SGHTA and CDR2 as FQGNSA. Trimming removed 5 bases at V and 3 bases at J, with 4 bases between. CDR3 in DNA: TGTGCCAGCAGCGCAGAAGAGACCCAGTACTTC. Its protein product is CASSAEETQYF.

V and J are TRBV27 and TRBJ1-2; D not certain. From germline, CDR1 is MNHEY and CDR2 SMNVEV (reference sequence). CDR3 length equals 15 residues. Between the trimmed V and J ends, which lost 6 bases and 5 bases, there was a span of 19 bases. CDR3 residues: CASRVRRAASYGYTF. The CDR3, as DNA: TGTGCCAGCAGGGTGAGGAGGGCTGCTAGTTATGGCTACACCTTC.

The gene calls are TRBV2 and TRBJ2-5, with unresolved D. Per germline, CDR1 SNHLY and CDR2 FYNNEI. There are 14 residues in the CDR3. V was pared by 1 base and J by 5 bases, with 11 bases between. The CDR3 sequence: CASSEGGSWETQYF. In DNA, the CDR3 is TGTGCCAGCAGTGAAGGGGGTAGCTGGGAGACCCAGTACTTC.

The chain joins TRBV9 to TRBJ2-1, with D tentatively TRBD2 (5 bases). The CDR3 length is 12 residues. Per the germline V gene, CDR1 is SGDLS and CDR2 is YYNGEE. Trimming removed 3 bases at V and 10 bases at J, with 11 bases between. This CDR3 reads CASSDGMEEQFF. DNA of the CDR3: TGTGCCAGCAGCGACGGGATGGAGGAGCAGTTCTTC.

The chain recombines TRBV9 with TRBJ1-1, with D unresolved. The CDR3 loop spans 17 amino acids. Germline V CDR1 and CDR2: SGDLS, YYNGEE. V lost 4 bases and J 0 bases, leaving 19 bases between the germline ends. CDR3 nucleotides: TGTGCCAGCAGCCCTAGCCGGGTCCTGGATTTGAACACTGAAGCTTTCTTT. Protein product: CASSPSRVLDLNTEAFF.

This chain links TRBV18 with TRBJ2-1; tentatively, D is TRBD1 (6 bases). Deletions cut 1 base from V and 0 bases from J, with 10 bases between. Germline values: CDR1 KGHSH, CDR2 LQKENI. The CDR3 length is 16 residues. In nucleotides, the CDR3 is TGTGCCAGCTCACCACAGGACAGCCCCTCCTACAATGAGCAGTTCTTC. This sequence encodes CASSPQDSPSYNEQFF.

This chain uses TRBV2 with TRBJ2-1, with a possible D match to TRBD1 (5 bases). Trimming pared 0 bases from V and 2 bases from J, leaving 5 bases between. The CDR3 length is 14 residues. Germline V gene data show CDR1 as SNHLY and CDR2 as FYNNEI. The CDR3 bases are TGTGCCAGCAGTGAAGCGGACACCTACAATGAGCAGTTCTTC. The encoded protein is CASSEADTYNEQFF.

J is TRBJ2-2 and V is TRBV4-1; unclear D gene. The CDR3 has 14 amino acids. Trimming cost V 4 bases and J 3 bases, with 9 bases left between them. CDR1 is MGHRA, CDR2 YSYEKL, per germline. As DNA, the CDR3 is TGCGCCAGCAGCCTCCGTATCGACACCGGGGAGCTGTTTTTT. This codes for CASSLRIDTGELFF.

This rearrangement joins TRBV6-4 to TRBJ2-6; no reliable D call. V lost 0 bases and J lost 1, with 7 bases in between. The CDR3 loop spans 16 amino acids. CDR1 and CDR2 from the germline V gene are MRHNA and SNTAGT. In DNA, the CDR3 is TGTGCCAGCAGTGACTCGAAAGGGTCTGGGGCCAACGTCCTGACTTTC. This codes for CASSDSKGSGANVLTF.

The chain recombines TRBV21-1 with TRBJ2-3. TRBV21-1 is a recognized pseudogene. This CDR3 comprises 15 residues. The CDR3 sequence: CASSRFRNSTDTQYF. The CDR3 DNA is TGTGCCAGCAGCAGATTCCGCAACAGCACAGATACGCAGTATTTT.

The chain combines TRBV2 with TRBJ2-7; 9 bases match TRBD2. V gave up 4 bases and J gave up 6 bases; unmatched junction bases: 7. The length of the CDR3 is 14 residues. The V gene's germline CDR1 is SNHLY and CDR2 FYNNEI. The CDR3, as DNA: TGTGCCAGCAGTGTCGTAGGAGCGGGAGGCGAGCAGTACTTC. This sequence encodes CASSVVGAGGEQYF.

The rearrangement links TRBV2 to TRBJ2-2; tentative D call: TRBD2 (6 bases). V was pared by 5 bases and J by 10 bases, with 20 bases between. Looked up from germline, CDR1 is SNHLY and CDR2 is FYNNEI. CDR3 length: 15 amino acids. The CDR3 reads CASSPLEEGTTELFF. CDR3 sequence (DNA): TGTGCCAGCAGTCCCCTAGAGGAGGGCACGACGGAGCTGTTTTTT. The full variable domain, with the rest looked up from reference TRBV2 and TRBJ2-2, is EPEVTQTPSHQVTQMGQEVILRCVPISNHLYFYWYRQILGQKVEFLVSFYNNEISEKSEIFDDQFSVERPDGSNFTLKIRSTKLEDSAMYFCASSPLEEGTTELFFGEGSRLTVL.

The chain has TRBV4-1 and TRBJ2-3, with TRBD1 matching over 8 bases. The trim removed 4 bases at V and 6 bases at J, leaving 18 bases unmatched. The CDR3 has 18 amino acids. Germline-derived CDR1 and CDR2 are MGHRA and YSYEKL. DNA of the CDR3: TGCGCCAGCAGCCTCTCTTCCATCGCAGGGGGCGCAGGGGATACGCAGTATTTT. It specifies CASSLSSIAGGAGDTQYF.

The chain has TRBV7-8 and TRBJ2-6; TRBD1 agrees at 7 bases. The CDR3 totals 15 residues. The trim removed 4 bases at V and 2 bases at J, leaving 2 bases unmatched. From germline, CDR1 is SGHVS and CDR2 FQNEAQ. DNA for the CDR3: TGTGCCAGCAGCTCTCAGGGGGCTGGGGCCAACGTCCTGACTTTC. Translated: CASSSQGAGANVLTF.

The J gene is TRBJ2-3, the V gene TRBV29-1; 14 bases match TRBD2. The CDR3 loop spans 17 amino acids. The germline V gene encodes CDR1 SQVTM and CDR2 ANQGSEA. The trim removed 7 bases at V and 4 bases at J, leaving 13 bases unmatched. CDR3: CSGWTPGTSGRPDTQYF. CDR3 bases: TGCAGCGGATGGACACCCGGGACTAGCGGGAGACCAGATACGCAGTATTTT.